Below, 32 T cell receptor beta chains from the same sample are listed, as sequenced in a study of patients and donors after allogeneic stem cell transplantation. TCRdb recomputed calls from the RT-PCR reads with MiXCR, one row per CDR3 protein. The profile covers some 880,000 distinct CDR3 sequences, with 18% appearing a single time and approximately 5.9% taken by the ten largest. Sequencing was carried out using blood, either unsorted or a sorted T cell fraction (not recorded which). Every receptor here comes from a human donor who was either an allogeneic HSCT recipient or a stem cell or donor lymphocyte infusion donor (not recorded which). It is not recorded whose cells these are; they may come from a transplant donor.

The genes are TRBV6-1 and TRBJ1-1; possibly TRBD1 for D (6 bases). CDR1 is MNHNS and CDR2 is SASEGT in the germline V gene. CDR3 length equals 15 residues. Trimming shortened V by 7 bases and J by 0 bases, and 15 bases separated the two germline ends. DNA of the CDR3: TGTGCCAGCACCTTAAACAGGGCCATGAACACTGAAGCTTTCTTT. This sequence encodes CASTLNRAMNTEAFF.

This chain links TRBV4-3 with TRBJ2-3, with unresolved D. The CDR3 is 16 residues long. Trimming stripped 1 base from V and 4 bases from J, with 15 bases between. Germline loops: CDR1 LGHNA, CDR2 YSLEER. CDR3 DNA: TGCGCCAGCAGCCAAGGAATCGGTAGCCACGCAGATACGCAGTATTTT. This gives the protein CASSQGIGSHADTQYF.

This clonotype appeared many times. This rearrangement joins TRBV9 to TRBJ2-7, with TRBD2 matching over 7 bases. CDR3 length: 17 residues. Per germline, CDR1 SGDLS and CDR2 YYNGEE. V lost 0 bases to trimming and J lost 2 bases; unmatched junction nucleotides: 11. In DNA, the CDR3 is TGTGCCAGCAGCGTAGGAGGCTGGTCTAGCGGACCCTACGAGCAGTACTTC. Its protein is CASSVGGWSSGPYEQYF.

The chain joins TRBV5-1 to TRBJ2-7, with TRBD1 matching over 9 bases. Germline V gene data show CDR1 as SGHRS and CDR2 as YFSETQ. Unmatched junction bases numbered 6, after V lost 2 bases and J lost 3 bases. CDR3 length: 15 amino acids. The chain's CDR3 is CASSFGQGTYYEQYF. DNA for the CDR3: TGCGCCAGCAGCTTTGGACAGGGGACCTACTACGAGCAGTACTTC.

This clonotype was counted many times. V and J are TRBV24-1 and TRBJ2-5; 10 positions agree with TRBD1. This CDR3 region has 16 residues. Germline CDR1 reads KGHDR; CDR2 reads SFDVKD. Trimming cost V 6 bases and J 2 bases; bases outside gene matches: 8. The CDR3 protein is CATSQAGQGLQETQYF. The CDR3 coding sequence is TGTGCCACCAGTCAAGCGGGACAGGGGCTACAAGAGACCCAGTACTTC.

The chain's CDR3 is CASSDRLADPYEQYF. Written as DNA, the CDR3 is TGTGCCAGCAGTGATCGACTAGCGGACCCTTATGAGCAGTACTTC. The V call is TRBV12-3 or TRBV12-4, the J call TRBJ2-7; 9 nucleotides align to TRBD2. This CDR3 has 15 residues. V dropped 5 bases and J dropped 7; count of bases not matched to a gene: 12.

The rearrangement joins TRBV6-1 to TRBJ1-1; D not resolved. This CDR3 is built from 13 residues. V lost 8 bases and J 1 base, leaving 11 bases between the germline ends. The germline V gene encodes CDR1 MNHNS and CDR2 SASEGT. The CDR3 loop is CASGVGRNTEAFF. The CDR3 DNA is TGTGCCAGCGGGGTGGGGAGGAACACTGAAGCTTTCTTT.

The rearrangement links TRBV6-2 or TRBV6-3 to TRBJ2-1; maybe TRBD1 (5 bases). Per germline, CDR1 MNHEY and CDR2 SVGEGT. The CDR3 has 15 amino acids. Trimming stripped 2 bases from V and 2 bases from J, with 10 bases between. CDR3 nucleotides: TGTGCCAGCAGTTACACACCAGGGACCTACAATGAGCAGTTCTTC. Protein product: CASSYTPGTYNEQFF.

CDR3 loop: CASSLGGSDNYGYTF. As DNA, the CDR3 is TGTGCCAGCAGTTTGGGGGGTAGCGATAACTATGGCTACACCTTC. The gene calls are TRBV28 and TRBJ1-2, with a tentative D call TRBD1 (5 bases). Germline CDR1 MDHEN, CDR2 SYDVKM. With 3 bases removed from V and 1 base from J, the gap between germline ends came to 12 bases. The CDR3 covers 15 residues.

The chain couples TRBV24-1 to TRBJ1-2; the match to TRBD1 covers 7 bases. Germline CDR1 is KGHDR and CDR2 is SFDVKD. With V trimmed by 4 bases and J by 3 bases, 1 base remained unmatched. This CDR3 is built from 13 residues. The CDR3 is CATSEDRDYGYTF. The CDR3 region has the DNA TGTGCCACCAGTGAAGACAGGGACTATGGCTACACCTTC.

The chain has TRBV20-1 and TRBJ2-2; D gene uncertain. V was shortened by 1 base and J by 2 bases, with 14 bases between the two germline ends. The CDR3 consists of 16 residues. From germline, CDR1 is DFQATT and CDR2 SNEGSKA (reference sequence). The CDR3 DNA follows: TGCAGTGCTAGAGTTAATCCGGAAGTAAACACCGGGGAGCTGTTTTTT. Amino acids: CSARVNPEVNTGELFF.

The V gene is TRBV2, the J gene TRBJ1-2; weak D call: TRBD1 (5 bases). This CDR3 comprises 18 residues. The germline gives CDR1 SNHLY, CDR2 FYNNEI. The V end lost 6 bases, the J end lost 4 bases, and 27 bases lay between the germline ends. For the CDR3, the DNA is TGTGCCAGCAGGGGACGTCGGGTCTTAGGGGCCCTCATCTATGGCTACACCTTC. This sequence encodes CASRGRRVLGALIYGYTF.

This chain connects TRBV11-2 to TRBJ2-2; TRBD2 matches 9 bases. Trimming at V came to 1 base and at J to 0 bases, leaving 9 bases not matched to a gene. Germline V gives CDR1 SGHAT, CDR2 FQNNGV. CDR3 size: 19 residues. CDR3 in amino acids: CASSLVPAGGLANTGELFF. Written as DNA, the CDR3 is TGTGCCAGCAGCTTAGTTCCAGCGGGGGGCCTGGCGAACACCGGGGAGCTGTTTTTT.

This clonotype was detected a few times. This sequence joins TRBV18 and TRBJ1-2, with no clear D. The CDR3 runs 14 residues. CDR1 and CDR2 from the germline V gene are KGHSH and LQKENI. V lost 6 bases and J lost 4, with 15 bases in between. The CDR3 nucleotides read TGTGCCAGCTCCCCGCAGGACGGGAGCTATGGCTACACCTTC. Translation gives CASSPQDGSYGYTF.

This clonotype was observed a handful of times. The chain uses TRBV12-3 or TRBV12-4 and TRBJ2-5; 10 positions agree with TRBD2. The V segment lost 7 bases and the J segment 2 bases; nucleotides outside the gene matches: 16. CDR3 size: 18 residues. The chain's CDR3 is CASTHGWASGGQQETQYF. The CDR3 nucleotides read TGTGCCAGCACCCACGGGTGGGCTAGCGGGGGACAACAAGAGACCCAGTACTTC.

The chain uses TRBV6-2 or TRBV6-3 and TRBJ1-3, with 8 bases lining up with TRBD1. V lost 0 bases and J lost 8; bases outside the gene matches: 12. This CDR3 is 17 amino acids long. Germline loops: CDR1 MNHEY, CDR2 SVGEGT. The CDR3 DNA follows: TGTGCCAGCAGTTACTCGGAAAGAGGGACAGGATACGACACCATATATTTT. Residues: CASSYSERGTGYDTIYF.

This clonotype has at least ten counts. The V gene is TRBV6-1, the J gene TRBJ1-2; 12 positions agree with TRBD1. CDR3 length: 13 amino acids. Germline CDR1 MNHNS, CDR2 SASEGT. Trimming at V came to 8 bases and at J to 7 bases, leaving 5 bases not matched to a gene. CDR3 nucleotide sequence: TGTGCCAGCTTGGGACAGGGGGCAAGTGGCTACACCTTC. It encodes CASLGQGASGYTF.

In DNA, the CDR3 is TGTGCCAGCAGTGGACTAGCGGGGGGAAAGGGAGAGACCCAGTACTTC. Translating gives CASSGLAGGKGETQYF. The genes are TRBV2 and TRBJ2-5; 13 bases are shared with TRBD2. Trimming cost V 4 bases and J 4 bases; bases outside gene matches: 6. Per germline, CDR1 SNHLY and CDR2 FYNNEI. The CDR3 consists of 16 residues.

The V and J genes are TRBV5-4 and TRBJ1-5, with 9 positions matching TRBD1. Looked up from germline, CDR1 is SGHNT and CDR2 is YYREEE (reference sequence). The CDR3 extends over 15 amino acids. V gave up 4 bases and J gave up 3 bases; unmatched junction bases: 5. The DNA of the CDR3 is TGTGCCAGCAGCGCCGGACAGGGGAACAATCAGCCCCAGCATTTT. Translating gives CASSAGQGNNQPQHF.

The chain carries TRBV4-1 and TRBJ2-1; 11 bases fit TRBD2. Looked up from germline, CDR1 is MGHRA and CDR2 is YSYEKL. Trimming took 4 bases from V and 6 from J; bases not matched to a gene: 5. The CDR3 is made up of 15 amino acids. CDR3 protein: CASSRLAGRANEQFF. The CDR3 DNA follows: TGCGCCAGCAGCCGACTAGCGGGAAGAGCCAATGAGCAGTTCTTC.

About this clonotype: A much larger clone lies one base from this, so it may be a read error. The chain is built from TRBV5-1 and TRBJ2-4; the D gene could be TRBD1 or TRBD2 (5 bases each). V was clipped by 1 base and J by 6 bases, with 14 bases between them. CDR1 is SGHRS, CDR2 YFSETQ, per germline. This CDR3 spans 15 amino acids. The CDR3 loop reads CASSLPTGTVNIQYF. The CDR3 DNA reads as TGCGCCAGCAGCTTGCCGACCGGGACGGTAAACATTCAGTACTTC.

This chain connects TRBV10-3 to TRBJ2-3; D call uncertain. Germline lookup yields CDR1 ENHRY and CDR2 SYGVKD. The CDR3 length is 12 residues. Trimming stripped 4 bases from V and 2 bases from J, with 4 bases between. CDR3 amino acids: CAISGTTDTQYF. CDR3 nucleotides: TGTGCCATCAGTGGGACCACAGATACGCAGTATTTT.

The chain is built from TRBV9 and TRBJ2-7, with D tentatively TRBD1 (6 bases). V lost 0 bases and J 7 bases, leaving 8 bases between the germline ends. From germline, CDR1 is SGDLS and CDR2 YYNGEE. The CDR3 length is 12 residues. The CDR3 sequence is CASSVERGEQYF. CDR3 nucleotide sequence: TGTGCCAGCAGCGTAGAGAGGGGGGAGCAGTACTTC. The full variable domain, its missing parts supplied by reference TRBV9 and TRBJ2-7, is DSGVTQTPKHLITATGQRVTLRCSPRSGDLSVYWYQQSLDQGLQFLIQYYNGEERAKGNILERFSAQQFPDLHSELNLSSLELGDSALYFCASSVERGEQYFGPGTRLTVT.

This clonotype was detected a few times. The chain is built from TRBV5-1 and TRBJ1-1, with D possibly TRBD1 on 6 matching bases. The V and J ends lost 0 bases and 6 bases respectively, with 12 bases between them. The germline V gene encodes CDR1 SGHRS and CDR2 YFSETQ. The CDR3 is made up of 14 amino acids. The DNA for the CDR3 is TGCGCCAGCAGCTTGGACCCGGGGGCCTCTGAAGCTTTCTTT. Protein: CASSLDPGASEAFF.

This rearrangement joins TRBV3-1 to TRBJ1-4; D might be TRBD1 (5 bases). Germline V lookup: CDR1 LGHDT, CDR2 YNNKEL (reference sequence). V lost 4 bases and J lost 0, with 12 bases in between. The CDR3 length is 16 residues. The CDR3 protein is CASSPRTITTNEKLFF. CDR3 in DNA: TGTGCCAGCAGCCCACGGACAATCACAACTAATGAAAAACTGTTTTTT.

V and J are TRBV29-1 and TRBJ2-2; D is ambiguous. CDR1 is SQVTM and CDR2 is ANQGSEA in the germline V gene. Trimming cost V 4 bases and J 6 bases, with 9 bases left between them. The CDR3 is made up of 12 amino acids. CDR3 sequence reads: CSVAASSGELFF. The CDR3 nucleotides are TGCAGCGTTGCGGCCAGTTCCGGGGAGCTGTTTTTT.

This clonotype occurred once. This chain's CDR3 is CASGLTPGLAGMETQYF. The DNA for the CDR3 is TGTGCTAGTGGTTTGACCCCTGGGCTAGCGGGAATGGAGACCCAGTACTTC. The chain carries TRBV12-5 and TRBJ2-5; 9 bases align to TRBD2. Germline V gene lookup returns CDR1 LGHNT and CDR2 FRNRAP. V shed 2 bases, J shed 5 bases, and the junction held 12 bases outside the gene matches. CDR3 size: 17 residues. Variable domain in full (rest from reference TRBV12-5 and TRBJ2-5): DARVTQTPRHKVTEMGQEVTMRCQPILGHNTVFWYRQTMMQGLELLAYFRNRAPLDDSGMPKDRFSAEMPDATLATLKIQPSEPRDSAVYFCASGLTPGLAGMETQYFGPGTRLLVL.

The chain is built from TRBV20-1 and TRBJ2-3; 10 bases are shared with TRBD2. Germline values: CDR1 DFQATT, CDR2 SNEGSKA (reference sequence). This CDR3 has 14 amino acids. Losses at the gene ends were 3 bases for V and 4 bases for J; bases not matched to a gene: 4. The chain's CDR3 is CSASTSGKSDTQYF. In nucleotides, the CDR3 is TGCAGTGCTAGTACTAGCGGGAAATCAGATACGCAGTATTTT.

CDR3 residues: CASSLRRQALNEKLFF. The CDR3 nucleotides are TGTGCCAGCAGTCTCCGGCGACAGGCCCTTAATGAAAAACTGTTTTTT. This chain connects TRBV12-3 or TRBV12-4 to TRBJ1-4; D possibly corresponds to TRBD1 (6 bases). The CDR3 is made up of 16 amino acids. V lost 5 bases, J lost 4 bases, and 17 bases lay in between.

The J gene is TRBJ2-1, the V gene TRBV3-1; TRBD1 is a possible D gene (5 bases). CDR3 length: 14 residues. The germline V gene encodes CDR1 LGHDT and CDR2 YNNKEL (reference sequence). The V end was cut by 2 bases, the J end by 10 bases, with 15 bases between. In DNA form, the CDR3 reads TGTGCCAGCAGCCAAAGGGGCCTCTTGGACGAGCAGTTCTTC. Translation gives CASSQRGLLDEQFF.

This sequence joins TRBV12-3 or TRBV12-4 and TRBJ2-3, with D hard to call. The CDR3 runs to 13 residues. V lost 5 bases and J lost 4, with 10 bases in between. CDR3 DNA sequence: TGTGCCAGCAGTCCCGTTGCGCCAGATACGCAGTATTTT. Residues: CASSPVAPDTQYF.

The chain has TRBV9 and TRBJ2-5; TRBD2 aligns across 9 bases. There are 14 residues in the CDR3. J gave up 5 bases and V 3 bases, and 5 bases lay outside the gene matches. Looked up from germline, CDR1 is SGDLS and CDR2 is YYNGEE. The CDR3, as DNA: TGTGCCAGCAGCGGCGGGAGGGGCAAGGAGACCCAGTACTTC. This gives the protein CASSGGRGKETQYF.